The clone carrying this T cell receptor beta chain was detected once. A junction boundary mismatches the germline segment, possibly from a read error. The sample belongs to a study of blood T cell repertoires in COVID-19. Overall study context: Whether acute or convalescent, the COVID-19 samples came from the United States, Italy and Spain.

In the original processing: Nucleated cell counts were estimated from reference gene primer amplification. This table comes from immunoSEQ multiplex PCR, and its TCRdb copy is limited to in-frame clones, with some not included. The V and J calls and clone size come from that table; D and trimming were worked out from the DNA. Counted here are under 20,000 clones, 77% occurring once; the ten biggest clones make up 15% to 20%. Germline V gene data show CDR1 as PRHDT and CDR2 as FYEKMQ (reference sequence). The CDR3 totals 17 residues. The chain couples TRBV13 to TRBJ1-3; possible D gene TRBD1, 5 bases. This TCR came from a man aged 65-85 years with COVID-19, enrolled during active disease. Material: peripheral blood. The DNA for the CDR3 is TGTGCCAGCAGCCTAGGGGTTTTCCTCGGCTCTGGAAACACCATATATTTT. Protein product: CASSLGVFLGSGNTIYF.